The entry below gives a single T cell receptor (beta chain) sequence along with its context. Its antigen remains unidentified. With 1 base removed from V and 4 bases from J, the gap between germline ends came to 11 bases. CDR3 length: 15 residues. The germline gives CDR1 SGHTA, CDR2 FQGNSA. Clones were read by immunoSEQ multiplex PCR, and TCRdb kept only the in-frame ones, dropping some. The sample has 25,000 to 30,000 clones; around three quarters are singletons. The record originates from a study of CD4 T cells in relation to SARS-CoV-2 and coronaviruses. Study-level information: TCR beta CDR3s were sequenced after approximately ten-day antigen culture of PBMCs. Negative control cultures got HIV-1 Nef peptides or no peptide. General study results and limits: About 65% of donors had memory CD4+ clonotypes crossrecognizing SARS-CoV-2 and common cold coronavirus spike.

CD4+ T cells from unexposed donors were obtained before the COVID-19 pandemic (2011-2018). Isolation of CD4+ T cells took place after approximately 10 days in culture. Cells permitting, SARS-CoV-2 S/N and four cold-coronavirus spikes were tested on unexposed-donor CD4+ T cells. This chain joins TRBV7-2 and TRBJ1-5; tentative D call: TRBD1 (5 bases). Sequences were obtained from CD4+ T cells from PBMCs, cultured in vitro. The sequence was obtained from a human donor in good health. The CDR3 here is CASSLVSPGNQPQHF. As DNA, the CDR3 is TGTGCCAGCAGCTTAGTCAGTCCAGGGAATCAGCCCCAGCATTTT. The whole variable domain, remainder taken from reference TRBV7-2 and TRBJ1-5, is GAGVSQSPSNKVTEKGKDVELRCDPISGHTALYWYRQSLGQGLEFLIYFQGNSAPDKSGLPSDRFSAERTGGSVSTLTIQRTQQEDSAVYLCASSLVSPGNQPQHFGDGTRLSIL.